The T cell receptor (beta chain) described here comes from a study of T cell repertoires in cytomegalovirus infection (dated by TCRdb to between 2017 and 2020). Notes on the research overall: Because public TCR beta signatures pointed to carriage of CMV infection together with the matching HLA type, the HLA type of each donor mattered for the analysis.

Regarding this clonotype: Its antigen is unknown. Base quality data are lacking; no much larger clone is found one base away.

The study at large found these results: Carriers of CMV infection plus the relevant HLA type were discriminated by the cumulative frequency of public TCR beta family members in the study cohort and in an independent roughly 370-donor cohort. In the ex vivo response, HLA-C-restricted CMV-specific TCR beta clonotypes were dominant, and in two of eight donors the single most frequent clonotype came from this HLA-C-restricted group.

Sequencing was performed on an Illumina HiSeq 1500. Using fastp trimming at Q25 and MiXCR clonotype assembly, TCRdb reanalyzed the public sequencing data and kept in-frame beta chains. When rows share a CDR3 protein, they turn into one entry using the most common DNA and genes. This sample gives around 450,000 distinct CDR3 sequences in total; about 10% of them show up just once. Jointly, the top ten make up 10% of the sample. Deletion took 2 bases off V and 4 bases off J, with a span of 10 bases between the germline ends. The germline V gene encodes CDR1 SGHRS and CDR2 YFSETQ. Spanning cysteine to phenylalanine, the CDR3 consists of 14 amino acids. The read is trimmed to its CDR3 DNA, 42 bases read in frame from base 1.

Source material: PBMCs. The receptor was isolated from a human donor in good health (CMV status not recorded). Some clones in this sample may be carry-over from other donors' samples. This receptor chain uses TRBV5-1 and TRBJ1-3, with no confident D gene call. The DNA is TGCGCCAGCAGCTTTTCGACCGAAGGAAACACCATATATTTT. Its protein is CASSFSTEGNTIYF.